This section outlines one T cell receptor beta chain sequence together with its context. Its antigen is undetermined. Germline lookup yields CDR1 SGHRS and CDR2 YFSETQ. V dropped 4 bases and J dropped 0 bases, with 6 bases sitting between them. The CDR3 spans 13 residues. The sample belongs to a study of T cell responses to AZD1222 COVID-19 vaccine. The table came from immunoSEQ multiplex PCR; TCRdb's copy has only in-frame clones and leaves some out. The table lists 120,000 to 150,000 clones, about 93% of them singletons. Study-wide results and caveats: Scientists sampled the repertoires only once the peak T cell response had passed. Clonal diversity was possibly underestimated, and the donors were mostly white British, with more females. It was only a handful of AZD1222 recipients who were seropositive at baseline.

The source is an adult in good health. The chain links TRBV5-1 to TRBJ2-3; D unresolved. The starting material was peripheral blood, obtained on day 0 of AZD1222 vaccination. The CDR3 DNA reads TGCGCCAGCAGCCCCGTAAGCACAGATACGCAGTATTTT. The encoded protein is CASSPVSTDTQYF.